A single sample gave rise to the 7 T cell receptor beta chains below, sequenced in a study of CD8 T cells in Susac syndrome. Reverse transcription of roughly 0.45 to 1 ug RNA was carried out with random hexamers. Using its own MiXCR run on the immunoSEQ multiplex PCR reads, TCRdb lists one record per CDR3 protein. Among over 100,000 distinct CDR3 sequences, about 95% were seen once, and the ten largest hold approximately 0.092%. Input material: CD4+ T cells from PBMCs. The receptors derive from a human donor in good health.

This rearrangement joins TRBV28 to TRBJ2-1, with 10 bases that match TRBD2. Germline loops: CDR1 MDHEN, CDR2 SYDVKM. This CDR3 has 15 amino acids. V lost 5 bases and J lost 8; bases outside the gene matches: 9. The CDR3 DNA reads TGTGCCAGCAGTCCTAGCGGGAGCCCCTTACATGAGCAGTTCTTC. Translation: CASSPSGSPLHEQFF.

The chain joins TRBV28 to TRBJ2-6, with 10 bases that match TRBD1. The CDR3 has 20 amino acids. J gave up 2 bases and V 6 bases, and 16 bases lay outside the gene matches. From germline, CDR1 is MDHEN and CDR2 SYDVKM. The CDR3 DNA follows: TGTGCCAGCAGCCAAAGGACAGGGGGTAGGGCTCTTCCTGGGGCCAACGTCCTGACTTTC. Encoded protein: CASSQRTGGRALPGANVLTF.

The chain couples TRBV27 to TRBJ2-3, with D perhaps TRBD2 (5 bases). The length of the CDR3 is 15 residues. The V end lost 6 bases, the J end lost 0 bases, and 13 bases lay between the germline ends. The germline V gene has CDR1 MNHEY and CDR2 SMNVEV (reference sequence). The CDR3 DNA reads TGTGCCAGCAGGCGTGGAGGAACTAGCACAGATACGCAGTATTTT. This gives the protein CASRRGGTSTDTQYF.

V and J are TRBV7-8 and TRBJ1-1; D remains ambiguous. This CDR3 contains 15 residues. Germline CDR1 is SGHVS and CDR2 is FQNEAQ. Trimming took off 2 bases at V and 5 bases at J, with 15 bases between the two ends. CDR3 loop: CASSLPSGSWTEAFF. CDR3 sequence (DNA): TGTGCCAGCAGCTTACCGTCGGGGAGTTGGACTGAAGCTTTCTTT.

The chain carries TRBV7-2 and TRBJ2-1; no clear D. V lost 3 bases and J 7 bases, leaving 13 bases between the germline ends. The length of the CDR3 is 14 residues. Germline-derived CDR1 and CDR2 are SGHTA and FQGNSA. CDR3 protein: CASSFRAGENEQFF. The DNA of the CDR3 is TGTGCCAGCAGCTTTCGAGCAGGCGAGAATGAGCAGTTCTTC. The full variable domain, completed using reference TRBV7-2 and TRBJ2-1, is GAGVSQSPSNKVTEKGKDVELRCDPISGHTALYWYRQSLGQGLEFLIYFQGNSAPDKSGLPSDRFSAERTGGSVSTLTIQRTQQEDSAVYLCASSFRAGENEQFFGPGTRLTVL.

This chain joins TRBV2 and TRBJ2-1; 12 nucleotides match TRBD2. Germline CDR1 SNHLY, CDR2 FYNNEI. Trimming cost V 6 bases and J 0 bases; bases outside gene matches: 3. The CDR3 is 16 residues long. The chain's CDR3 is CASRRLAGDSYNEQFF. The CDR3 region has the DNA TGTGCCAGCAGGAGACTAGCGGGAGACTCCTACAATGAGCAGTTCTTC.

The chain employs TRBV6-6 and TRBJ2-7; possible D gene TRBD2, 7 bases. V was shortened by 4 bases and J by 0 bases, with 10 bases between the two germline ends. Germline V CDR1 and CDR2: MNHNY, SVGAGI (reference sequence). The CDR3 is made up of 14 amino acids. The CDR3 is CASSWGGSSYEQYF. DNA of the CDR3: TGTGCCAGCAGTTGGGGGGGCTCCTCCTACGAGCAGTACTTC.